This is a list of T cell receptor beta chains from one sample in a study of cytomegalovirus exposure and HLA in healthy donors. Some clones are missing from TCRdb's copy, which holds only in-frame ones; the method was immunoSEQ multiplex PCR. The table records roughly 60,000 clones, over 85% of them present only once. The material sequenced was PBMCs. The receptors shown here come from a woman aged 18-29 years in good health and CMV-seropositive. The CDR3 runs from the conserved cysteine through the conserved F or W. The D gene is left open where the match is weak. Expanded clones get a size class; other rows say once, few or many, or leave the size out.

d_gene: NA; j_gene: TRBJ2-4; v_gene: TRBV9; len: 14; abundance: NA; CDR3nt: TGTGCCAGCAGCGTCTCCGGGTGGGGGGACATTCAGTACTTC; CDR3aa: CASSVSGWGDIQYF
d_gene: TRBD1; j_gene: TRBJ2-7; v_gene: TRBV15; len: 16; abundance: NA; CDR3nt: TGTGCCACCAGCAGATCGGACAGGGGCCGCTCCTACGAGCAGTACTTC; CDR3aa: CATSRSDRGRSYEQYF
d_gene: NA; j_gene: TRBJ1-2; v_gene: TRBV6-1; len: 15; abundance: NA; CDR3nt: TGTGCCCTACAGGTAGGGGCAGCTTACAACTATGGCTACACCTTC; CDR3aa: CALQVGAAYNYGYTF
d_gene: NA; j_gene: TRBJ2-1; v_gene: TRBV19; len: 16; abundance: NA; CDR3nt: TGTGCCAGTAGCCCATATGAGTCAAGCTCCTACAATGAGCAGTTCTTC; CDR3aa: CASSPYESSSYNEQFF
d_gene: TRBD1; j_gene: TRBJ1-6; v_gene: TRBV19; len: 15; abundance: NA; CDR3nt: TGTGCCAGTAGTATAGAGGGACAGGGGGGCTCACCCCTCTACTTT; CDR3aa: CASSIEGQGGSPLYF
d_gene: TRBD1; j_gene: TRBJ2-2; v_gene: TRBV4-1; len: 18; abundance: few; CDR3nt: TGCGCCAGCAGCGGTTACCCTGCGGGACAGGGTCTCTCCGGGGAGCTGTTTTTT; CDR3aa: CASSGYPAGQGLSGELFF
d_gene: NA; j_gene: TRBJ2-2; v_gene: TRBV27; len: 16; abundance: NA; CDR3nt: TGTGCCAGCAGTTTAGCCGCGGGGAAGGGATACGGGGAGCTGTTTTTT; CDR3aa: CASSLAAGKGYGELFF
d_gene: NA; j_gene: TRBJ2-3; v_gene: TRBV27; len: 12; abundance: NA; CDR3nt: TGTGCCAGCAGTTTGAGGGACAAAAGGCTGTATTTT; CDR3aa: CASSLRDKRLYF
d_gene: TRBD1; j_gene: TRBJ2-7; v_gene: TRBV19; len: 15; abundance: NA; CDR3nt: TGTGCCAGTAGTATAGGAAACAGGGGGCTACACGAGCAGTACTTC; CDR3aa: CASSIGNRGLHEQYF
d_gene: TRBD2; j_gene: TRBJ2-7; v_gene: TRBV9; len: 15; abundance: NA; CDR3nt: TGTGCCAGCAGCGTAGGGAGGGGAGGGTCCTACGAGCAGTACTTC; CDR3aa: CASSVGRGGSYEQYF
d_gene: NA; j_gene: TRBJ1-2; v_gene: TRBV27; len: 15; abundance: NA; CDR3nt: TGTGCCAGCAGTGCCCCTAGCCGGGGGGCCTATGGCTACACCTTC; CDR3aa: CASSAPSRGAYGYTF
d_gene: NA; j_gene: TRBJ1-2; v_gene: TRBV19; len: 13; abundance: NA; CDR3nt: TGTGCCAGTAAAAACAGGGTTAACTATGGCTACACCTTC; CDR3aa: CASKNRVNYGYTF
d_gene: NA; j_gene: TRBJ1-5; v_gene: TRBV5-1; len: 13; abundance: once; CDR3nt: TGCGCCAGCAGCGGGGGGACCGGTCAGCCCCAGCATTTT; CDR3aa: CASSGGTGQPQHF
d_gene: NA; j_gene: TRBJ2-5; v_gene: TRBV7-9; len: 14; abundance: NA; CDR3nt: TGTGCCAGCAGCTTAGCATCCAGAACAGAGACCCAGTACTTC; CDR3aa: CASSLASRTETQYF
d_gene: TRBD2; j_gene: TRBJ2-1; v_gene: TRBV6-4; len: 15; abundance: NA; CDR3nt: TGTGCCAGCAGTGACGAAGCGGGGGGGCAGGATGAGCAGTTCTTC; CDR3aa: CASSDEAGGQDEQFF
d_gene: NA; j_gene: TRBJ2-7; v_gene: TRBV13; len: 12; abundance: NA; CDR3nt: TGTGCCAGCAGCGCGGGACGGAACGCGCAGTACTTC; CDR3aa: CASSAGRNAQYF
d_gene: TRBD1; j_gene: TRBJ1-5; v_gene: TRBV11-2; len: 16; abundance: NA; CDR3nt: TGTGCCAGCAGCTTAGCTGGACAGGGCGACTATCAGCCCCAGCATTTT; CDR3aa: CASSLAGQGDYQPQHF
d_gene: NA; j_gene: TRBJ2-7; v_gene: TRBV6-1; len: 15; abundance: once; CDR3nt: TGTGCCAGCAGTGAAGTCAGGACAGCCTCCTACGAGCAGTACTTC; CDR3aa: CASSEVRTASYEQYF
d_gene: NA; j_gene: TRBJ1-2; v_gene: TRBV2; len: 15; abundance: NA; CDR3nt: TGTGCCAGCAGTTATATAACAGGGAATAACCATGGCTACACCTTC; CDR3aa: CASSYITGNNHGYTF
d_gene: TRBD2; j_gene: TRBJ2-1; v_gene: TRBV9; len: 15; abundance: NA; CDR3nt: TGTGCCAGCAGCGTAGAGGGACTAGCGAACAATGAGCAGTTCTTC; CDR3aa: CASSVEGLANNEQFF
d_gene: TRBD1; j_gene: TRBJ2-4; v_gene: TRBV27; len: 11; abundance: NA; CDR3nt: TGTGCCAGCACCTCACAGGGGTTACAGTACTTC; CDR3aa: CASTSQGLQYF
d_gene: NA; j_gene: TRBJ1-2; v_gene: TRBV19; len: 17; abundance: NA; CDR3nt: TGTGCCAGTAGTAAACAGACCGGGACAATTAGATCCTATGGCTACACCTTC; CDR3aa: CASSKQTGTIRSYGYTF
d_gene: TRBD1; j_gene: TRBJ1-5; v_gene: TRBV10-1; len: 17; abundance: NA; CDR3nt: TGCGCCAGCAGTGGTGGGACAGCCGAAAGAGGCAATCAGCCCCAGCATTTT; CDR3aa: CASSGGTAERGNQPQHF
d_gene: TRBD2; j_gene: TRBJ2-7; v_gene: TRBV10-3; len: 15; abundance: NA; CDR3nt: TGTGCCATCAAGGCCCCTAGCGGGGGCTCCTACGAGCAGTACTTC; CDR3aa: CAIKAPSGGSYEQYF
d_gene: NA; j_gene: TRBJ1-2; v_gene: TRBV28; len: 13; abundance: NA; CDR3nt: TGTGCCAGCAGTTTAACGGAGAACTATGGCTACACCTTC; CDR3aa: CASSLTENYGYTF
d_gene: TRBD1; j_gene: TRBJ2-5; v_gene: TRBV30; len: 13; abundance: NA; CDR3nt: TGTGCCTGTTCGGGACAGGGGGGCGAGACCCAGTACTTC; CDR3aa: CACSGQGGETQYF
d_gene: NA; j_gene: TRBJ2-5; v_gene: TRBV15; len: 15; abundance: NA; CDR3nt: TGTGCCACCAGCAGAGATAACCGACTCTCAGAGACCCAGTACTTC; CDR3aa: CATSRDNRLSETQYF
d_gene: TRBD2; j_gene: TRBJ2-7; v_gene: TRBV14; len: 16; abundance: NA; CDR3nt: TGTGCCAGCAGCCACGTTCGCGGGAGGAGCTCCTACGAGCAGTACTTC; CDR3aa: CASSHVRGRSSYEQYF
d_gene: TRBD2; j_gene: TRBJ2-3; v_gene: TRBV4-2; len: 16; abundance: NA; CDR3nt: TGTGCCAGCAGCCAAAGCGGGGGGTCTAGCACAGATACGCAGTATTTT; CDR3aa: CASSQSGGSSTDTQYF
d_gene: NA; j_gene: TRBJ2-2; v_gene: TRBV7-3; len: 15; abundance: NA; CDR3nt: TGTGCCAGCAGCTTAACGTCAGCGAACACCGGGGAGCTGTTTTTT; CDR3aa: CASSLTSANTGELFF
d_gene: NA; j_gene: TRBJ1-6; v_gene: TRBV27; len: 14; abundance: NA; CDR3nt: TGTGCCAGCAGTTTGCGCTCTTATAATTCACCCCTCCACTTT; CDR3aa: CASSLRSYNSPLHF
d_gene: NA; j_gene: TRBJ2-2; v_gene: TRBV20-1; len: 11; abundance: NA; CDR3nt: TGCAGTGCTCGCTCTAGGGGGGAGCTGTTTTTT; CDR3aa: CSARSRGELFF